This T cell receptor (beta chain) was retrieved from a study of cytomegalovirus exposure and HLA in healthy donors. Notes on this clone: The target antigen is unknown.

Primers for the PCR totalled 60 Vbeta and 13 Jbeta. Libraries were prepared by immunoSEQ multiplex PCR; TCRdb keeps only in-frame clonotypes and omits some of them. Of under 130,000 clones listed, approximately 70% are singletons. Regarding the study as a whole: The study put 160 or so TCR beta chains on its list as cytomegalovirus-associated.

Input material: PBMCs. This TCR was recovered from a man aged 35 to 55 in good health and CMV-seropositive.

In nucleotides, the CDR3 is TGTGCCAGCAGTTTCTACAGGGGTACTGAAGCTTTCTTT. This translates into CASSFYRGTEAFF. This chain joins TRBV27 and TRBJ1-1; 7 bases align to TRBD1. The CDR3 covers 13 residues. With 3 bases clipped from V and 5 bases from J, the junction kept 3 bases outside the gene matches. Germline CDR1 MNHEY, CDR2 SMNVEV (reference sequence).